A selection of T cell receptor beta chains follows, all from one sample in a study of identical twins. MiXCR, run by TCRdb on the 5' RACE reads, gives a single entry per CDR3 protein. Of 700,000 or so distinct CDR3 sequences listed, over 8.5% are singletons. These data were also filed under a second study, of yellow fever vaccine responses in identical twins.

Sequencing used PBMCs. Every receptor here comes from a woman aged 18-35 years in good health. CDR3s include the opening cysteine and the closing phenylalanine or tryptophan. D genes are given only for firm matches. Expanded clones are given a class, and other clones once, few, many or no size at all.

V gene	J gene	D gene	clone size	CDR3 protein	CDR3 DNA
TRBV7-9	TRBJ1-1	NA	NA	CASSGGAGEAFF	TGTGCCAGCAGCGGAGGGGCTGGTGAAGCTTTCTTT
TRBV27	TRBJ2-5	NA	few	CASSLFTGETQYF	TGTGCCAGCAGTTTATTTACAGGCGAGACCCAGTACTTC
TRBV29-1	TRBJ2-7	NA	many	CSVEMGPRQGEQYF	TGCAGCGTTGAAATGGGACCCCGCCAAGGCGAGCAGTACTTC
TRBV12-3/TRBV12-4	TRBJ2-7	NA	few	CASSLDENAGSYEQYF	TGTGCCAGCAGTTTAGATGAGAACGCCGGCTCCTACGAGCAGTACTTC
TRBV2	TRBJ2-1	NA	few	CASVQGSSYNEQFF	TGTGCCAGTGTTCAGGGGAGCTCCTACAATGAGCAGTTCTTC
TRBV7-7	TRBJ2-5	NA	few	CASSGGFGKKETQYF	TGTGCTAGCAGCGGAGGGTTTGGCAAAAAAGAGACCCAGTACTTC
TRBV4-3	TRBJ1-2	NA	many	CASSQDWGGFNYGYTF	TGCGCCAGCAGCCAAGATTGGGGGGGGTTTAACTATGGCTACACCTTC
TRBV6-2/TRBV6-3	TRBJ2-7	TRBD1	few	CASRPTGASSYEQYF	TGTGCCAGCAGACCCACAGGGGCGAGCTCCTACGAGCAGTACTTC
TRBV7-2	TRBJ2-7	NA	NA	CASSPTANYEQYF	TGTGCCAGCAGCCCAACAGCGAACTACGAGCAGTACTTC
TRBV5-1	TRBJ1-1	TRBD1	many	CASSLSGTGRTFF	TGCGCCAGCAGCCTTTCCGGGACAGGGAGAACTTTCTTT
TRBV28	TRBJ2-1	TRBD2	NA	CASSFRAGGSSYNEQFF	TGTGCCAGCAGTTTTAGGGCGGGAGGGTCATCCTACAATGAGCAGTTCTTC
TRBV7-9	TRBJ2-2	NA	few	CASSLLTGSAGELFF	TGTGCCAGCAGCTTACTCACAGGGTCGGCCGGGGAGCTGTTTTTT
TRBV28	TRBJ2-2	NA	few	CASSLTGKLINTGELFF	TGTGCCAGCAGTTTAACGGGTAAACTGATCAACACCGGGGAGCTGTTTTTT
TRBV7-8	TRBJ2-7	NA	NA	CASSYRQNPYEQYF	TGTGCCAGCAGCTACCGACAGAACCCCTACGAGCAGTACTTC
TRBV5-1	TRBJ2-3	TRBD2	few	CASSSPGTITDTQYF	TGCGCCAGCAGCTCCCCCGGGACTATCACAGATACGCAGTATTTT
TRBV2	TRBJ2-7	TRBD1	few	CASSPGTANYEQYF	TGTGCCAGCAGCCCCGGGACAGCAAACTACGAGCAGTACTTC
TRBV28	TRBJ2-2	NA	few	CASSPAPTTGELFF	TGTGCCAGCAGTCCCGCTCCTACCACCGGGGAGCTGTTTTTT
TRBV6-2/TRBV6-3	TRBJ1-1	NA	NA	CASSYAVAPTEAFF	TGTGCCAGCAGTTACGCTGTGGCACCCACTGAAGCTTTCTTT
TRBV29-1	TRBJ2-7	TRBD2	many	CSVRLAALAYEQYF	TGCAGCGTTCGACTAGCGGCACTAGCCTACGAGCAGTACTTC
TRBV7-9	TRBJ2-1	TRBD2	NA	CASSLVGGSGVHNEQFF	TGTGCCAGCAGCTTAGTCGGCGGGAGTGGCGTCCACAATGAGCAGTTCTTC
TRBV25-1	TRBJ2-1	NA	few	CASRGPLDNEQFF	TGTGCCAGTAGGGGCCCCCTCGACAATGAGCAGTTCTTC
TRBV6-2/TRBV6-3	TRBJ2-1	TRBD2	NA	CASSYLAGQFF	TGTGCCAGCAGTTACCTAGCGGGACAGTTCTTC
TRBV14	TRBJ2-1	NA	few	CASSRYRLDEQFF	TGTGCCAGCAGCCGTTACCGGCTGGATGAGCAGTTCTTC
TRBV20-1	TRBJ2-7	TRBD1	few	CSARDHGTGAYEQYF	TGCAGTGCTAGAGATCATGGGACAGGGGCCTACGAGCAGTACTTC
TRBV6-2/TRBV6-3	TRBJ2-1	NA	NA	CASRRDDYNEQFF	TGTGCCAGCCGACGTGATGACTACAATGAGCAGTTCTTC
TRBV3-1	TRBJ2-3	TRBD2	NA	CASSQKITSGSWADTQYF	TGCGCCAGCAGCCAAAAGATTACTAGCGGGAGTTGGGCAGATACGCAGTATTTT
TRBV20-1	TRBJ2-7	TRBD2	few	CSARELGLASHEQYF	TGCAGTGCTAGAGAACTGGGACTAGCGTCCCACGAGCAGTACTTC
TRBV7-2	TRBJ2-7	NA	few	CASSPRGGNAYEQYF	TGTGCCAGCAGCCCAAGGGGGGGCAACGCCTACGAGCAGTACTTC
TRBV28	TRBJ2-1	NA	many	CASSLLGGSYNEQFF	TGTGCCAGCAGTTTATTGGGGGGCTCCTACAATGAGCAGTTCTTC
TRBV7-9	TRBJ2-1	NA	many	CASSLEGFSYNEQFF	TGTGCCAGCAGCTTAGAGGGGTTCTCCTACAATGAGCAGTTCTTC
TRBV6-5	TRBJ2-7	NA	NA	CASSSLPGTLAYEQYF	TGTGCCAGCAGTTCCCTCCCCGGGACACTGGCCTACGAGCAGTACTTC
TRBV5-5	TRBJ2-5	NA	NA	CASSLEQIQETQYF	TGTGCCAGCAGCTTGGAACAGATCCAAGAGACCCAGTACTTC
TRBV4-1	TRBJ2-5	TRBD2	NA	CASSQDGGGKETQYF	TGCGCCAGCAGCCAAGATGGCGGGGGGAAAGAGACCCAGTACTTC
TRBV6-1	TRBJ1-5	NA	NA	CASSDPGYNQPQHF	TGTGCCAGCAGTGACCCGGGCTACAATCAGCCCCAGCATTTT
TRBV29-1	TRBJ2-1	NA	many	CSAGPGGRNNEQFF	TGCAGCGCCGGGCCTGGCGGCCGAAACAATGAGCAGTTCTTC
TRBV28	TRBJ2-1	NA	many	CASSLTGNYNEQFF	TGTGCCAGCAGTTTAACAGGGAACTACAATGAGCAGTTCTTC
TRBV20-1	TRBJ2-5	TRBD2	few	CSRAVGAGGTQYF	TGCAGTCGAGCAGTTGGGGCGGGGGGGACCCAGTACTTC
TRBV5-6	TRBJ2-3	NA	many	CASNLGFTTSTDTQYF	TGTGCCAGCAACCTAGGGTTCACTACTAGCACAGATACGCAGTATTTT
TRBV12-3/TRBV12-4	TRBJ2-3	TRBD1	NA	CASSLSAGQGTHTQYF	TGTGCCAGCAGTTTATCAGCGGGACAGGGTACCCATACGCAGTATTTT
TRBV29-1	TRBJ1-2	NA	NA	CSAGTLNYGYTF	TGCAGCGCCGGGACATTAAACTATGGCTACACCTTC
TRBV20-1	TRBJ1-5	NA	NA	CSAFRREPNQPQHF	TGCAGTGCTTTTCGACGGGAGCCGAATCAGCCCCAGCATTTT
TRBV5-1	TRBJ2-3	TRBD1	many	CASSPGQGQADTQYF	TGCGCCAGCAGCCCCGGACAGGGGCAGGCAGATACGCAGTATTTT
TRBV30	TRBJ2-2	NA	few	CAWEGGVANQELFF	TGTGCCTGGGAGGGGGGGGTCGCGAATCAGGAGCTGTTTTTT
TRBV2	TRBJ1-5	NA	NA	CASSETGPLNQPQHF	TGTGCCAGCAGTGAAACAGGGCCTTTAAATCAGCCCCAGCATTTT
TRBV7-8	TRBJ2-5	TRBD2	few	CASSSDGLAGGAGTQYF	TGTGCCAGCAGCTCCGACGGACTAGCGGGGGGTGCGGGGACCCAGTACTTC
TRBV29-1	TRBJ2-7	TRBD1	many	CSVGTGETYEQYF	TGCAGCGTTGGAACAGGGGAGACCTACGAGCAGTACTTC
TRBV5-1	TRBJ2-1	TRBD2	NA	CASSPVSVAGVNEQFF	TGCGCCAGCAGTCCGGTCTCGGTAGCGGGAGTAAATGAGCAGTTCTTC
TRBV29-1	TRBJ2-7	NA	few	CSVEGDGTYEQYF	TGCAGCGTTGAGGGGGACGGAACCTACGAGCAGTACTTC
TRBV27	TRBJ2-5	NA	few	CASSYRRDGETQYF	TGTGCCAGCAGTTATCGAAGGGACGGGGAGACCCAGTACTTC
TRBV5-1	TRBJ2-3	NA	NA	CASSLGPTGADTQYF	TGCGCCAGCAGCCTCGGGCCAACAGGCGCAGATACGCAGTATTTT
TRBV6-2/TRBV6-3	TRBJ2-1	NA	few	CASSYSPTEGNEQFF	TGTGCCAGCAGTTACTCACCAACGGAGGGCAATGAGCAGTTCTTC
TRBV3-1	TRBJ1-5	NA	many	CASSQGPDQPQHF	TGCGCCAGCAGTCAGGGCCCGGATCAGCCCCAGCATTTT
TRBV15	TRBJ2-1	NA	few	CATSTPLGGGKQFF	TGTGCCACCAGCACACCTCTTGGTGGGGGAAAGCAGTTCTTC
TRBV10-3	TRBJ2-1	NA	few	CAISGGRDDEQFF	TGTGCCATCAGTGGTGGGCGGGACGACGAGCAGTTCTTC
TRBV7-3	TRBJ2-3	TRBD2	few	CASSAKGGGAGDTQYF	TGTGCCAGCAGCGCAAAAGGCGGGGGGGCCGGAGATACGCAGTATTTT
TRBV5-1	TRBJ2-1	TRBD2	few	CASSPSRGRGGDEQFF	TGCGCCAGCAGCCCCTCAAGGGGGCGGGGGGGCGATGAGCAGTTCTTC
TRBV20-1	TRBJ2-7	NA	few	CSASDPYTDPSYEQYF	TGCAGTGCTAGCGACCCGTACACGGATCCCTCCTACGAGCAGTACTTC
TRBV20-1	TRBJ2-1	NA	NA	CSARDPNWGEQFF	TGCAGTGCTAGAGACCCTAACTGGGGTGAGCAGTTCTTC